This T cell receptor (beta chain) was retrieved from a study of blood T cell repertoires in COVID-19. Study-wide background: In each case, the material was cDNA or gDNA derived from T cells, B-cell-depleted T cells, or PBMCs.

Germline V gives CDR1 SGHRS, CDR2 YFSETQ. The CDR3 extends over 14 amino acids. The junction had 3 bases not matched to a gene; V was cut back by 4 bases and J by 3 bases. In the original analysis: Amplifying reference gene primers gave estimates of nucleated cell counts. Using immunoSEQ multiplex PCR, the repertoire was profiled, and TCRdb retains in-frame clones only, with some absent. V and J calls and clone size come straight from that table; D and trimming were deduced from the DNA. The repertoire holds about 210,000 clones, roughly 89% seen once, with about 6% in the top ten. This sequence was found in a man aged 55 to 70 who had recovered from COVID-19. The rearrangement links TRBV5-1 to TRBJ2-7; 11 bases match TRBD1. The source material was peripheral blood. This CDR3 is CASSPGQGDYEQYF. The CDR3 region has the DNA TGCGCCAGCAGCCCGGGACAGGGGGACTACGAGCAGTACTTC.